This T cell receptor (beta chain) was captured by sequencing in a study of vaccination effects on CD4 cells after COVID-19. Study summary: The vaccine given was either BNT162b2 or mRNA-1273, in two doses.

Following culture for nine to ten days, CD4+ T cells were isolated. All vaccine recipients tested negative for nucleocapsid antibodies and had never contracted SARS-CoV-2 infection. Researchers swapped half the medium for IL-2 medium on both days 3 and 7. Study-level results: By a late point after vaccination, infection- and vaccine-induced clones had shrunk markedly through clonal contraction.

Points on this clone: The target antigen is unknown.

Here immunoSEQ multiplex PCR was the method, and the copy in TCRdb shows in-frame clones only, minus some. This table has fewer than 75,000 clones, 77% appearing once. The source material was CD4+ T cells from PBMCs cultured without peptide, sampled before COVID-19 vaccination. The TCR sequence derives from a human donor who received a COVID-19 vaccine.

The CDR3 coding sequence is TGTGCCAGTACTCAATCGGGACCGATGGGGGAGACCCAGTACTTC. This encodes CASTQSGPMGETQYF. The genes are TRBV19 and TRBJ2-5, with D tentatively TRBD1 or TRBD2 (5 bases each). This CDR3 comprises 15 residues. V was cut by 7 bases and J by 5 bases, with 20 bases left in between. Germline CDR1 reads LNHDA; CDR2 reads SQIVND (reference sequence).